The next 11 T cell receptor beta chains were all read from a single sample in a study of a mutant IDH1 vaccine in newly diagnosed glioma (dated by TCRdb to 2020 to 2023). The library was made by the immunoSEQ multiplex PCR assay. The source is immuneACCESS, and TCRdb retained only in-frame sequences with V and J called. Part of the clones is not carried over; for the studies checked, unresolved V genes explain less than half of this, and the remainder is unexplained. Here the sample has 45,000 to 55,000 clones; more than 80% occur a single time. The ten largest account for over 2% of the sample. The sample's time point label is to be understood as: baseline, week 1 (first vaccination visit). The treatment or condition label of this sample denotes: pre-vaccination baseline after standard-of-care therapy. The material sequenced was PBMCs, taken from a glioma patient treated with radiotherapy, temozolomide or both. These receptors were obtained from a man aged 35-49 years with glioma.

The V and J genes are TRBV6-5 and TRBJ2-1; TRBD2 aligns across 8 bases. The CDR3 is made up of 14 amino acids. Trimming cost V 6 bases and J 0 bases; bases outside gene matches: 1. The germline gives CDR1 MNHEY, CDR2 SVGAGI. CDR3 DNA: TGTGCCAGCAGCGGGAGGGGCTCCTACAATGAGCAGTTCTTC. Its translation is CASSGRGSYNEQFF.

This clone was observed once. The J gene is TRBJ1-2, the V gene TRBV4-1, with D maybe TRBD1 (6 bases). The CDR3 spans 14 residues. The V end lost 1 base, the J end lost 2 bases, and 8 bases lay between the germline ends. The germline CDR1 and CDR2 sequences are MGHRA and YSYEKL. DNA for the CDR3: TGCGCCAGCAGCCAAGCACAGGGAAACTATGGCTACACCTTC. Its protein product is CASSQAQGNYGYTF.

The rearrangement uses TRBV19 and TRBJ1-5; no firm D call. Trimming cost V 4 bases and J 4 bases, with 14 bases left between them. CDR3 length: 15 residues. Germline CDR1 LNHDA, CDR2 SQIVND (reference sequence). CDR3 amino acids: CASSTTGQENQPQHF. The CDR3 DNA reads TGTGCCAGTAGTACCACTGGGCAAGAGAATCAGCCCCAGCATTTT. Looking up the rest from reference TRBV19 and TRBJ1-5 gives the full variable domain: DGGITQSPKYLFRKEGQNVTLSCEQNLNHDAMYWYRQDPGQGLRLIYYSQIVNDFQKGDIAEGYSVSREKKESFPLTVTSAQKNPTAFYLCASSTTGQENQPQHFGDGTRLSIL.

The J gene is TRBJ2-7, the V gene TRBV19, with D maybe TRBD1 (5 bases). The germline V gene has CDR1 LNHDA and CDR2 SQIVND (reference sequence). Trimming took off 8 bases at V and 2 bases at J, with 13 bases between the two ends. The CDR3 spans 13 residues. CDR3 residues: CASRDRLTYEQYF. CDR3 sequence (DNA): TGTGCCAGTCGAGACAGATTAACCTACGAGCAGTACTTC.

J is TRBJ2-2 and V is TRBV5-1; 7 nucleotides agree with TRBD2. Germline V gene data show CDR1 as SGHRS and CDR2 as YFSETQ. V was clipped by 5 bases and J by 4 bases; unmatched bases: 8. CDR3 length: 15 residues. CDR3: CASRKIPGGTGELFF. The CDR3 region has the DNA TGCGCCAGCAGAAAGATACCGGGGGGCACCGGGGAGCTGTTTTTT.

This chain connects TRBV10-3 to TRBJ2-5; 7 bases align to TRBD2. Near its end, the DNA agrees better with TRBJ2-7, so the J call may be wrong. CDR1 and CDR2 from the germline V gene are ENHRY and SYGVKD. The CDR3 is 16 amino acids. DNA for the CDR3: TGTGCCATCAGTGATAAGTCTAGCGGAAGGTTCTACGAGCAGTACTTC. It codes for CAISDKSSGRFYEQYF.

As for this clone: One end of the junction does not line up with germline, which may come from a read error. This sequence joins TRBV14 and TRBJ2-3, with D tentatively TRBD1 (5 bases). The CDR3 has 13 amino acids. Germline V gene data show CDR1 as SGHDN and CDR2 as FVKESK. The CDR3 reads CASSQVRAHTQYF. CDR3 DNA: TGTGCCAGCAGTCAAGTCAGGGCTCATACGCAGTATTTT.

This clone occurred once. CDR3 amino acids: CASSLDRVGGYTF. The CDR3 nucleotides read TGTGCCAGCAGTCTTGACAGGGTTGGGGGCTACACCTTC. The V call is TRBV6-5, the J call TRBJ1-2, with TRBD1 matching over 7 bases. V dropped 5 bases and J dropped 8; count of bases not matched to a gene: 8. From germline, CDR1 is MNHEY and CDR2 SVGAGI. The CDR3 runs 13 residues.

The J gene is TRBJ2-1, the V gene TRBV10-1; TRBD2 matches at 11 bases. Per the germline V gene, CDR1 is WNHNN and CDR2 is SYGVQD (reference sequence). There are 16 residues in the CDR3. With V trimmed by 3 bases and J by 3 bases, 4 bases remained unmatched. In DNA, the CDR3 is TGCGCCAGCAGTGAAGGACTAGCGGGCGACTACAATGAGCAGTTCTTC. Protein: CASSEGLAGDYNEQFF.

The chain employs TRBV29-1 and TRBJ2-7, with 10 nucleotides matching TRBD2. Looked up from germline, CDR1 is SQVTM and CDR2 is ANQGSEA. Germline trimming cut 4 bases from V and 7 bases from J; bases unmatched to any gene: 10. This CDR3 comprises 14 residues. The CDR3 region has the DNA TGCAGCGTTGGGGCTCTAGCGGGAGATGGGGAGCAGTACTTC. Protein product: CSVGALAGDGEQYF.

This clone was recorded only once. The chain links TRBV9 to TRBJ2-5, with 10 bases matching TRBD2. This CDR3 comprises 15 residues. J gave up 4 bases and V 4 bases, and 7 bases lay outside the gene matches. Germline V gives CDR1 SGDLS, CDR2 YYNGEE. The CDR3 DNA reads as TGTGCCAGCAGCACCAGACTAGCGGGTGGAGAGACCCAGTACTTC. As protein: CASSTRLAGGETQYF.